The 27 T cell receptor beta chains below all came from one sample that was sequenced in a study of cytomegalovirus exposure and HLA in healthy donors. In the PCR, 60 Vbeta and 13 Jbeta primers were used. The protocol was immunoSEQ multiplex PCR, while the TCRdb copy is restricted to in-frame clones and leaves out a portion. The data hold around 150,000 clones, with about four fifths observed a single time. Material: PBMCs. These receptors came from a man in his forties or fifties in good health and CMV-seropositive.

This chain joins TRBV6-5 and TRBJ2-3; 11 bases fit TRBD2. In germline, CDR1 is MNHEY, CDR2 SVGAGI. The CDR3 runs to 16 residues. After removal of 4 bases from V and 2 bases from J, the junction contained 5 bases not matched to a gene. CDR3 loop: CASSFLTSGATDTQYF. CDR3 sequence (DNA): TGTGCCAGCAGTTTCCTGACTAGCGGGGCCACAGATACGCAGTATTTT.

V is TRBV29-1 and J is TRBJ1-1; D unclear. The ends were cut back, 8 bases at V and 7 bases at J, with 20 bases in the middle. The length of the CDR3 is 13 residues. The germline V gene encodes CDR1 SQVTM and CDR2 ANQGSEA. CDR3 region: CSPSPGNNGEAFF. In DNA form, the CDR3 reads TGCAGCCCGTCCCCGGGGAATAACGGTGAAGCTTTCTTT.

This clone has only a few counts. V gene TRBV19 combines with J gene TRBJ2-7, with TRBD2 as a possible D gene (6 bases). The V gene lost 5 bases and the J gene lost 1 base, with 15 bases spanning the gap. The germline V gene encodes CDR1 LNHDA and CDR2 SQIVND (reference sequence). The CDR3 totals 15 residues. CDR3 sequence (DNA): TGTGCCAGTAGTCCTCGGGGGAGAGGGTCCTACGAGCAGTACTTC. It is translated as CASSPRGRGSYEQYF. Full variable domain (outside the CDR3, taken from reference TRBV19 and TRBJ2-7): DGGITQSPKYLFRKEGQNVTLSCEQNLNHDAMYWYRQDPGQGLRLIYYSQIVNDFQKGDIAEGYSVSREKKESFPLTVTSAQKNPTAFYLCASSPRGRGSYEQYFGPGTRLTVT.

The J gene is TRBJ1-2, the V gene TRBV10-3, with D possibly matching TRBD1 (5 bases). This CDR3 spans 13 amino acids. Germline loops: CDR1 ENHRY, CDR2 SYGVKD. V lost 4 bases to trimming and J lost 6 bases, with 12 bases between them. The DNA of the CDR3 is TGTGCCATCAGTGGCAGGGAGGAGAATGGCTACACCTTC. Protein: CAISGREENGYTF.

This chain connects TRBV27 to TRBJ2-3; 12 bases are a match to TRBD1. From germline, CDR1 is MNHEY and CDR2 SMNVEV (reference sequence). Unmatched junction bases numbered 9, after V lost 5 bases and J lost 3 bases. The CDR3 covers 17 residues. The CDR3 loop reads CASSARDRGLRTDTQYF. The DNA of the CDR3 is TGTGCCAGCAGTGCCCGGGACAGGGGGCTTCGGACAGATACGCAGTATTTT.

Here the CDR3 DNA reads TGCGCCAGCAGAGCAGGGGGGTTGAACACTGAAGCTTTCTTT. Residues: CASRAGGLNTEAFF. This chain joins TRBV10-1 and TRBJ1-1; 7 bases align to TRBD1. The CDR3 extends over 14 amino acids. The trim removed 6 bases at V and 0 bases at J, leaving 4 bases unmatched. Germline V gene sequence: CDR1 WNHNN, CDR2 SYGVQD (reference sequence).

The rearrangement uses TRBV5-4 and TRBJ1-3; TRBD1 might be the D (5 bases). Germline V gives CDR1 SGHNT, CDR2 YYREEE (reference sequence). The CDR3 is 15 residues long. The V end was cut by 4 bases, the J end by 3 bases, with 14 bases between. CDR3 amino acids: CASSGQMIGGNTIYF. The CDR3 DNA sequence: TGTGCCAGCAGCGGACAAATGATCGGTGGAAACACCATATATTTT.

This clone turned up a few times. The rearrangement uses TRBV6-1 and TRBJ1-2, with D perhaps TRBD1 (6 bases). Deletions cut 0 bases from V and 2 bases from J, with 10 bases between. CDR3 size: 15 residues. The germline V gene encodes CDR1 MNHNS and CDR2 SASEGT. The CDR3 sequence: CASSEARGLNYGYTF. CDR3 DNA: TGTGCCAGCAGTGAAGCCAGGGGTCTAAACTATGGCTACACCTTC.

DNA for the CDR3: TGTGCCAGCTCACCAGGGGAGCTCCTCTCTGGGGCCAACGTCCTGACTTTC. Protein product: CASSPGELLSGANVLTF. V gene TRBV18 combines with J gene TRBJ2-6; perhaps TRBD2 as D (5 bases). CDR1 and CDR2 from the germline V gene are KGHSH and LQKENI. The V end was cut by 2 bases, the J end by 0 bases, with 11 bases between. The CDR3 extends over 17 amino acids.

The V call is TRBV6-6, the J call TRBJ1-5; possible D gene TRBD1, 6 bases. The CDR3 is made up of 16 amino acids. V shed 0 bases and J shed 7 bases, with 16 bases lying between them. Per the germline V gene, CDR1 is MNHNY and CDR2 is SVGAGI (reference sequence). CDR3 in DNA: TGTGCCAGCAGTTACTCCGACGGGGGGCACAGACAGCCCCAGCATTTT. Protein: CASSYSDGGHRQPQHF.

This chain connects TRBV5-1 to TRBJ2-6; tentative D call: TRBD2 (6 bases). V was shortened by 2 bases and J by 0 bases, with 18 bases between the two germline ends. This CDR3 is 19 amino acids long. CDR1 is SGHRS and CDR2 is YFSETQ in the germline V gene. The CDR3 DNA reads TGCGCCAGCAGCTTAGGTCCGGGGGTACCATTCTCTGGGGCCAACGTCCTGACTTTC. As protein: CASSLGPGVPFSGANVLTF.

V gene TRBV9 combines with J gene TRBJ1-1; tentative D call: TRBD1 (5 bases). The V end was cut by 3 bases, the J end by 4 bases, with 16 bases between. The CDR3 contains 15 residues. The germline gives CDR1 SGDLS, CDR2 YYNGEE. CDR3 bases: TGTGCCAGCAGCGCGTCCGGGACTGCCATCACTGAAGCTTTCTTT. Its translation: CASSASGTAITEAFF. The complete variable domain, with remaining parts taken from reference TRBV9 and TRBJ1-1, reads DSGVTQTPKHLITATGQRVTLRCSPRSGDLSVYWYQQSLDQGLQFLIQYYNGEERAKGNILERFSAQQFPDLHSELNLSSLELGDSALYFCASSASGTAITEAFFGQGTRLTVV.

Points on this clone: The same CDR3 can be traced to other DNA sequences in this sample. V and J are TRBV28 and TRBJ2-2, with a possible D match to TRBD2 (5 bases). The germline gives CDR1 MDHEN, CDR2 SYDVKM. Trimming took 6 bases from V and 6 from J, leaving 17 bases between them. This CDR3 has 15 residues. The CDR3 DNA is TGTGCCAGCAGCCCTTCCAGACCGGGATCCGGGGAGCTGTTTTTT. As protein: CASSPSRPGSGELFF.

The chain is built from TRBV15 and TRBJ1-1, with TRBD1 matching over 8 bases. The ends lost 1 base at V and 5 bases at J; junction bases unmatched: 3. Germline V gene lookup returns CDR1 LNHNV and CDR2 YYDKDF (reference sequence). The CDR3 consists of 14 residues. DNA for the CDR3: TGTGCCACCAGCAGAGCCCGACAGGGGACTGAAGCTTTCTTT. Protein sequence: CATSRARQGTEAFF. The full variable domain, completed using reference TRBV15 and TRBJ1-1, is DAMVIQNPRYQVTQFGKPVTLSCSQTLNHNVMYWYQQKSSQAPKLLFHYYDKDFNNEADTPDNFQSRRPNTSFCFLDIRSPGLGDTAMYLCATSRARQGTEAFFGQGTRLTVV.

The J gene is TRBJ2-2, the V gene TRBV5-1, with 8 nucleotides matching TRBD1. This CDR3 region has 17 residues. Looked up from germline, CDR1 is SGHRS and CDR2 is YFSETQ. Trimming cost V 0 bases and J 5 bases; bases outside gene matches: 9. The CDR3 coding sequence is TGCGCCAGCAGCTTGGGGTCTGGGACAGGCGGTACCGGGGAGCTGTTTTTT. As protein: CASSLGSGTGGTGELFF.

The rearrangement joins TRBV6-6 to TRBJ2-1; 11 bases align to TRBD2. Germline lookup yields CDR1 MNHNY and CDR2 SVGAGI (reference sequence). V shed 6 bases and J 6 bases; nucleotides not matched to a gene: 4. This CDR3 spans 14 amino acids. The CDR3 loop reads CASSLAGGGNEQFF. The CDR3 DNA reads TGTGCCAGCAGCCTAGCGGGGGGAGGCAATGAGCAGTTCTTC.

The chain links TRBV7-2 to TRBJ1-4; the D gene is possibly TRBD1 (5 bases). There are 15 residues in the CDR3. Germline V gives CDR1 SGHTA, CDR2 FQGNSA. Trimming removed 1 base from V and 6 bases from J, with 12 bases in between. The CDR3, as DNA: TGTGCCAGCAGCTTAGGACGGGGGTGGGATGAAAAACTGTTTTTT. It encodes CASSLGRGWDEKLFF.

The J gene is TRBJ2-5, the V gene TRBV18, with D perhaps TRBD2 (6 bases). The V gene lost 2 bases and the J gene lost 1 base, with 14 bases spanning the gap. Germline V gene data show CDR1 as KGHSH and CDR2 as LQKENI. The CDR3 totals 16 residues. CDR3 amino acids: CASSPTVLGGQETQYF. The CDR3 coding sequence is TGTGCCAGCTCACCAACGGTATTGGGGGGCCAAGAGACCCAGTACTTC.

The chain couples TRBV29-1 to TRBJ2-1, with D unresolved. The germline V and J ends were trimmed by 6 bases and 8 bases, with 14 bases remaining between them. This CDR3 is built from 12 residues. Germline lookup yields CDR1 SQVTM and CDR2 ANQGSEA. CDR3 sequence reads: CSVLPGGDEQFF. In DNA form, the CDR3 reads TGCAGCGTCCTCCCCGGCGGTGATGAGCAGTTCTTC.

This chain uses TRBV5-1 with TRBJ2-7; TRBD1 matches at 11 bases. J was trimmed by 10 bases and V by 2 bases; bases with no gene match: 8. Germline V gene lookup returns CDR1 SGHRS and CDR2 YFSETQ. This CDR3 has 14 amino acids. The CDR3 sequence is CASSFIGTGGGQYF. DNA for the CDR3: TGCGCCAGCAGCTTTATAGGGACAGGGGGGGGTCAGTACTTC.

The chain links TRBV7-6 to TRBJ2-5; 11 nucleotides align to TRBD1. The germline gives CDR1 SGHVS, CDR2 FNYEAQ. This CDR3 region has 13 residues. The ends lost 5 bases at V and 11 bases at J; junction bases unmatched: 7. CDR3: CASSQDRGREQYF. The CDR3 bases are TGTGCCAGCAGCCAGGACAGGGGGCGTGAGCAGTACTTC.

The rearrangement links TRBV9 to TRBJ2-3; 8 bases are shared with TRBD2. The junction had 9 bases not matched to a gene; V was cut back by 0 bases and J by 0 bases. Germline V gene data show CDR1 as SGDLS and CDR2 as YYNGEE. The CDR3 loop spans 18 amino acids. Here the CDR3 reads CASSVAPTSGSSTDTQYF. In DNA, the CDR3 is TGTGCCAGCAGCGTAGCCCCCACTAGCGGCAGTAGCACAGATACGCAGTATTTT.

The chain links TRBV7-2 to TRBJ1-1; D may be TRBD1 (6 bases). The V and J ends lost 5 bases and 4 bases respectively, with 11 bases between them. Germline values: CDR1 SGHTA, CDR2 FQGNSA. This CDR3 spans 13 amino acids. In DNA, the CDR3 is TGTGCCAGCAGCGTAGGACAGCTCACTGAAGCTTTCTTT. Protein sequence: CASSVGQLTEAFF.

J is TRBJ2-2 and V is TRBV4-2; the match to TRBD1 covers 7 bases. This CDR3 region has 16 residues. With V trimmed by 1 base and J by 5 bases, 7 bases remained unmatched. Per germline, CDR1 LGHNA and CDR2 YNFKEQ. The CDR3 is CASSQATGTATGELFF. The CDR3 DNA sequence: TGTGCCAGCAGCCAAGCTACCGGGACAGCTACCGGGGAGCTGTTTTTT.

The chain couples TRBV5-6 to TRBJ1-1; D gene uncertain. Trimming left V 2 bases short and J 0 bases short, with 8 bases between. CDR1 SGHDT and CDR2 YYEEEE come from the germline V gene. CDR3 length: 14 amino acids. The CDR3 is CASSFGAMNTEAFF. CDR3 nucleotides: TGTGCCAGCAGCTTCGGAGCCATGAACACTGAAGCTTTCTTT.

The chain uses TRBV7-9 and TRBJ1-3; D may be TRBD1 (6 bases). Germline V gene lookup returns CDR1 SEHNR and CDR2 FQNEAQ (reference sequence). The length of the CDR3 is 13 residues. V was shortened by 6 bases and J by 9 bases, with 15 bases between the two germline ends. The CDR3 region is CASSPGTTGTIYF. The CDR3 nucleotides are TGTGCCAGCAGTCCAGGGACAACTGGCACCATATATTTT.

This rearrangement joins TRBV18 to TRBJ2-1; TRBD2 matches 13 bases. With V trimmed by 3 bases and J by 9 bases, 5 bases remained unmatched. CDR1 and CDR2 (germline): KGHSH, LQKENI. The CDR3 is made up of 15 amino acids. The CDR3 region is CASSPGLAGVSEQFF. CDR3 DNA: TGTGCCAGCTCACCCGGACTAGCGGGAGTAAGTGAGCAGTTCTTC.